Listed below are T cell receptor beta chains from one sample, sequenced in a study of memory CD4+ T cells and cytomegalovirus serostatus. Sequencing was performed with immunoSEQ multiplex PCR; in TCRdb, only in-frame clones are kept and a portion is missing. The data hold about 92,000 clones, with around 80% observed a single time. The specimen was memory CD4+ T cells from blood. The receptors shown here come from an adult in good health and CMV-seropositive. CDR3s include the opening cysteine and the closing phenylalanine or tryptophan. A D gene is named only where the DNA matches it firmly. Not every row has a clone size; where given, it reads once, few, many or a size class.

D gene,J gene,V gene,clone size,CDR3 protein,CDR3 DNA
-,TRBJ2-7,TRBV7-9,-,CASSREGGSYEQYF,TGTGCCAGCAGCCGAGAGGGGGGCTCCTACGAGCAGTACTTC
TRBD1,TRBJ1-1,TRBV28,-,CASAGTVNTEAFF,TGTGCCAGTGCCGGGACAGTGAACACTGAAGCTTTCTTT
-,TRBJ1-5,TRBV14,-,CASSQGQGQPQHF,TGTGCCAGCAGCCAAGGGCAGGGGCAGCCCCAGCATTTT
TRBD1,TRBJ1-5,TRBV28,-,CASSSGQVYQPQHF,TGTGCCAGCAGCTCGGGACAGGTCTATCAGCCCCAGCATTTT
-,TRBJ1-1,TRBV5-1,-,CASSLIGGLVSEAFF,TGCGCCAGCAGCTTAATTGGGGGGCTTGTATCTGAAGCTTTCTTT
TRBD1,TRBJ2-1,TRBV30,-,CAWSQDRGVNEQFF,TGTGCCTGGAGTCAGGACAGGGGAGTCAATGAGCAGTTCTTC
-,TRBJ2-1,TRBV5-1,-,CASSFHEGAGEQFF,TGCGCCAGCAGCTTCCATGAGGGGGCGGGAGAACAGTTCTTC
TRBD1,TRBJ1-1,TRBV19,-,CASRGAGGNTEAFF,TGTGCCAGTAGGGGGGCAGGGGGGAACACTGAAGCTTTCTTT
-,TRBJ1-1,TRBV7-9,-,CASSLNNRGAEAFF,TGTGCCAGCAGCTTAAACAATAGAGGGGCTGAAGCTTTCTTT
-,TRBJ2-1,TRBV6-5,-,CASSSDSNEQFF,TGTGCCAGCAGTTCCGACAGCAATGAGCAGTTCTTC
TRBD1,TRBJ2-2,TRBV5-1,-,CASSLGDRVTGELFF,TGCGCCAGCAGCTTGGGGGACAGGGTGACCGGGGAGCTGTTTTTT
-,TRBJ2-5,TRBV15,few,CATSRDVVSGETQYF,TGTGCCACCAGCAGAGATGTCGTGTCGGGAGAGACCCAGTACTTC
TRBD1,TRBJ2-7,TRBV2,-,CASRLGQGAGEQYF,TGTGCCAGCAGACTAGGTCAGGGGGCTGGAGAGCAGTACTTC
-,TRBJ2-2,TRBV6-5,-,CASSLQGRTGELFF,TGTGCCAGCAGTTTGCAGGGTCGCACCGGGGAGCTGTTTTTT
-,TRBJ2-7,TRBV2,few,CASSPSASYEQYF,TGTGCCAGCAGTCCTAGCGCGTCCTACGAGCAGTACTTC
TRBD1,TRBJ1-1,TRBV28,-,CASSSPQGALRMDTEAFF,TGTGCCAGCAGCTCCCCCCAGGGGGCGCTGCGGATGGACACTGAAGCTTTCTTT
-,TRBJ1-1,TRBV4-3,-,CASSQDRQGGTEAFF,TGCGCCAGCAGCCAAGACAGGCAGGGTGGGACTGAAGCTTTCTTT
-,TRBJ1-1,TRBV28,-,CASSIPLGAFF,TGTGCCAGCAGTATTCCCCTTGGGGCTTTCTTT
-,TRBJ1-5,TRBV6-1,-,CASSSGDSNQPQHF,TGTGCCAGCAGTTCAGGGGACAGCAATCAGCCCCAGCATTTT
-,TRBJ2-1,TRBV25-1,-,CASSRQRGYNEQFF,TGTGCCAGCAGCCGTCAACGGGGTTACAATGAGCAGTTCTTC